Described below is a single TCR beta chain sequence and its context. As yet, its antigen is unknown. This record comes from a study of shared clonotypes between healthy human individuals. General study points: For naive CD4 cells, 4% to 6% of clonotypes were shared across a handful of donors.

Memory CD4+ cells were the fraction left after CD45RA+ naive selection. The germline V gene encodes CDR1 GTSNPN and CDR2 SVGIG (reference sequence). This CDR3 spans 12 amino acids. V dropped 1 base and J dropped 3 bases, with 6 bases sitting between them. Some clones are missing from TCRdb's copy, which holds only in-frame ones; the method was immunoSEQ multiplex PCR. The profile covers roughly 1,000,000 clones, with about 80% appearing a single time and about 0.52% taken by the ten largest. The origin of this receptor is a man aged 18 to 29 in good health. Some clones in this sample may be carry-over from other donors' samples. The chain couples TRBV30 to TRBJ1-2; D remains ambiguous. The sequenced sample was memory CD4+ T cells from PBMCs. Subset noted: CD45RA-negative fraction. CDR3 coding DNA: TGTGCCTGGAGTGCTGGCTACTATGGCTACACCTTC. This gives the protein CAWSAGYYGYTF. The full variable domain, in which reference TRBV30 and TRBJ1-2 provide the parts outside the CDR3, is SQTIHQWPATLVQPVGSPLSLECTVEGTSNPNLYWYRQAAGRGLQLLFYSVGIGQISSEVPQNLSASRPQDRQFILSSKKLLLSDSGFYLCAWSAGYYGYTFGSGTRLTVV.